This T cell receptor beta chain was retrieved from a study of T-cell reconstitution after alpha-beta-depleted transplantation in children. The authors prepared the TCRbeta library with unique molecular identifiers. TCRdb ran MiXCR on the PCR reads and lists one entry per CDR3 protein. The sample lists some 500,000 distinct CDR3 sequences; roughly 18% were seen once. The clonotype was recovered from a human donor who donated a stem cell graft to a child with acute lymphoblastic leukemia. Sequences were derived from PBMCs from the stem cell graft donor, sampled from the stem cell graft.

The CDR3 DNA is TGCAGTGCTAGAAGGCTAGACCAACGACCGAGAGATACGCAGTATTTT. Translated: CSARRLDQRPRDTQYF. The chain is built from TRBV20-1 and TRBJ2-3; D call uncertain. There are 16 residues in the CDR3. Looked up from germline, CDR1 is DFQATT and CDR2 is SNEGSKA (reference sequence). With 2 bases removed from V and 5 bases from J, the gap between germline ends came to 20 bases.